This TCR beta chain emerged from a study of cytomegalovirus exposure and HLA in healthy donors. The overall study: Unique TCR beta sequences numbering some 120 million came from about 180 million T cells in an earlier analysis.

Findings of the study overall: Researchers counted approximately 160 TCR beta chains as cytomegalovirus-associated.

J gave up 0 bases and V 5 bases, and 3 bases lay outside the gene matches. CDR1 is SEHNR and CDR2 is FQNEAQ in the germline V gene (reference sequence). The length of the CDR3 is 16 residues. This clone was observed a handful of times. Its matching antigen is unknown. Both 60 Vbeta primers and 13 Jbeta primers went into the PCR. TCRdb keeps only in-frame clones here, not all; method: immunoSEQ multiplex PCR. This sample has fewer than 150,000 clones; around 72% occur once, and the top ten carry approximately 8.2%. Sequencing was carried out using PBMCs. The clonotype comes from a woman in her forties in good health and CMV-seropositive. This rearrangement joins TRBV7-9 to TRBJ2-1; TRBD2 agrees at 11 bases. The CDR3 nucleotides are TGTGCCAGCAGCGCCACTAGCGGGGGCTCCTACAATGAGCAGTTCTTC. This translates into CASSATSGGSYNEQFF.